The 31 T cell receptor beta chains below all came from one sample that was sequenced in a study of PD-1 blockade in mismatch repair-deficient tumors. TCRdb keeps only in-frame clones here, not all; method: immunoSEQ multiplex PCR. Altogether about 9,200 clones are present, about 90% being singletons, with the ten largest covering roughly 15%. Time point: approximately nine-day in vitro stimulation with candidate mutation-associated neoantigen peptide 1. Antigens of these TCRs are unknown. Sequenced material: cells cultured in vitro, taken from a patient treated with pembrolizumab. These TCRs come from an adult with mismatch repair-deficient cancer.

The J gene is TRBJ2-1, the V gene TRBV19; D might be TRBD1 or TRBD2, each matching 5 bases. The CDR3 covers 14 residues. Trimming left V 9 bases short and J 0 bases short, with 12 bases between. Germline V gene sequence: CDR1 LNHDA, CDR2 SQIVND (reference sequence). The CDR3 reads CASRDPSSYNEQFF. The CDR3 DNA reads TGTGCCAGCCGGGACCCCAGCTCCTACAATGAGCAGTTCTTC.

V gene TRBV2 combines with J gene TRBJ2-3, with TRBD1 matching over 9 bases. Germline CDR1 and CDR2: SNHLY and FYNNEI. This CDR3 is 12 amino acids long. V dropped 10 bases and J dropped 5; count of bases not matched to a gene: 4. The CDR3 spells CAKLTGGDTQYF. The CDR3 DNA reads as TGTGCCAAACTGACAGGGGGAGATACGCAGTATTTT. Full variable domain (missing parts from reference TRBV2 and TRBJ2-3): EPEVTQTPSHQVTQMGQEVILRCVPISNHLYFYWYRQILGQKVEFLVSFYNNEISEKSEIFDDQFSVERPDGSNFTLKIRSTKLEDSAMYFCAKLTGGDTQYFGPGTRLTVL.

CDR3 bases: TGTGCCAGCTCACCAATGGAACAGCAAACGCAGTATTTT. It is translated as CASSPMEQQTQYF. The genes are TRBV18 and TRBJ2-3; D gene ambiguous. The germline V gene has CDR1 KGHSH and CDR2 LQKENI. This CDR3 is built from 13 residues. V lost 2 bases, J lost 9 bases, and 12 bases lay in between. Full variable domain (missing parts from reference TRBV18 and TRBJ2-3): NAGVMQNPRHLVRRRGQEARLRCSPMKGHSHVYWYRQLPEEGLKFMVYLQKENIIDESGMPKERFSAEFPKEGPSILRIQQVVRGDSAAYFCASSPMEQQTQYFGPGTRLTVL.

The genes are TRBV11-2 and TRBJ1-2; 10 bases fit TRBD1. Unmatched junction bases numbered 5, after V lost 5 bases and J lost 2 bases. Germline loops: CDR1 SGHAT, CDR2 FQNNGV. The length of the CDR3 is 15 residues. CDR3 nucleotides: TGTGCCAGCAGCCAGACAGGGGGCCCCAACTATGGCTACACCTTC. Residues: CASSQTGGPNYGYTF.

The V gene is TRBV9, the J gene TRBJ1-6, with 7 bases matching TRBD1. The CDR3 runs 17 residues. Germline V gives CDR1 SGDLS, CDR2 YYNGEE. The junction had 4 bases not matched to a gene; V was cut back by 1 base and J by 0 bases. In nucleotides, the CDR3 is TGTGCCAGCAGCGTACACAGGGGAAGCTCCTATAATTCACCCCTCCACTTT. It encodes CASSVHRGSSYNSPLHF.

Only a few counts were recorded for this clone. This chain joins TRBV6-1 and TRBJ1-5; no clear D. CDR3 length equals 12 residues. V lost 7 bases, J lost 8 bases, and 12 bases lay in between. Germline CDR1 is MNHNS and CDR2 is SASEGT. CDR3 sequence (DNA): TGTGCCAGCAATTTTTTCCCAGAGCCCCAGCATTTT. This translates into CASNFFPEPQHF.

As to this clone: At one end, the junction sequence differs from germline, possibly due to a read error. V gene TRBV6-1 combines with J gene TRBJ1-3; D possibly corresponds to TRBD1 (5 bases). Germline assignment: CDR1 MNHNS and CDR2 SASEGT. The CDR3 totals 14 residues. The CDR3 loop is CASSVRDSRNTIYF. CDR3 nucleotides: TGTGCCAGCAGTGTCCGGGACTCTCGAAACACCATATATTTT.

CDR3: CASSDMSGAPYGYTF. The CDR3 DNA is TGTGCCAGCAGTGACATGTCAGGGGCCCCCTATGGCTACACCTTC. The chain employs TRBV6-1 and TRBJ1-2, with a tentative D call TRBD1 (6 bases). V lost 3 bases to trimming and J lost 4 bases, with 15 bases between them. The germline V gene encodes CDR1 MNHNS and CDR2 SASEGT. The length of the CDR3 is 15 residues.

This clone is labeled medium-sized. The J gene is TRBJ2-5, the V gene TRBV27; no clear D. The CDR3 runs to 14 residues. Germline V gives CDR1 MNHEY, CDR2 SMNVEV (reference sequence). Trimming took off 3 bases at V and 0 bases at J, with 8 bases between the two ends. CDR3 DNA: TGTGCCAGCAGTTTTCTCTCGTACCAAGAGACCCAGTACTTC. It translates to CASSFLSYQETQYF.

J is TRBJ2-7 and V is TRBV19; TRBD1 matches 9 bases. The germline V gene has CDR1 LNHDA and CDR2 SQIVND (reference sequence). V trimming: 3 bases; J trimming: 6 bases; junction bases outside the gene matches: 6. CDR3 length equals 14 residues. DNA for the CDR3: TGTGCCAGTAGTATCGGGACAGGGACCTTCGAGCAGTACTTC. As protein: CASSIGTGTFEQYF.

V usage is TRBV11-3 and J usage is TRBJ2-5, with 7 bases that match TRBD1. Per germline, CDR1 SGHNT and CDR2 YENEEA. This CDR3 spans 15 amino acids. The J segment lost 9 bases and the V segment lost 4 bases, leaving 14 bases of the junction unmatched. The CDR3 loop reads CASSYSGTAFLAQYF. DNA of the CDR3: TGTGCCAGCAGCTACTCCGGGACAGCCTTTTTGGCCCAGTACTTC.

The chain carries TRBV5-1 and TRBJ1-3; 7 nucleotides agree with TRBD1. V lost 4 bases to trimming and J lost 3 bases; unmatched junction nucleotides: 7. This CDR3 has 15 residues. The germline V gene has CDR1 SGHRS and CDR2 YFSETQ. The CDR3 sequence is CASSLNTGDGNTIYF. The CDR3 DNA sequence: TGCGCCAGCAGCCTAAACACAGGGGATGGAAACACCATATATTTT.

This CDR3 reads CASSRGQLATNEKLFF. The CDR3 DNA sequence: TGTGCCAGCTCCCGCGGACAGCTTGCAACTAATGAAAAACTGTTTTTT. V is TRBV18 and J is TRBJ1-4, with D possibly being TRBD1 (6 bases). Germline V lookup: CDR1 KGHSH, CDR2 LQKENI. This CDR3 has 16 amino acids. V lost 6 bases to trimming and J lost 0 bases, with 14 bases between them.

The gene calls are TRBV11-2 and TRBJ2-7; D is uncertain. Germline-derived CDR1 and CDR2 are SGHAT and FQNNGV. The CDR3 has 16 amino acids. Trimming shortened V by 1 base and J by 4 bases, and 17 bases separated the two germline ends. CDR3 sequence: CASSLGAWAGRYEQYF. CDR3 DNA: TGTGCCAGCAGCTTAGGCGCCTGGGCCGGCCGGTACGAGCAGTACTTC.

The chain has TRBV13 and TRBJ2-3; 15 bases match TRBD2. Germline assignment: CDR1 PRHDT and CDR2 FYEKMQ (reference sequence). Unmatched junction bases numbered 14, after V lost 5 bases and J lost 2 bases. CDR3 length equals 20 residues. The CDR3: CASSPWGGLAGGRNTDTQYF. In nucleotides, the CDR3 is TGTGCCAGCAGCCCCTGGGGGGGACTAGCGGGAGGACGGAACACAGATACGCAGTATTTT.

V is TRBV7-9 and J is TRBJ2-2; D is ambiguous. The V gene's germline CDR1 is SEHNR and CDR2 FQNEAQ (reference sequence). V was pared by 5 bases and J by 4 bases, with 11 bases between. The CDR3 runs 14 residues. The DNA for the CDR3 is TGTGCCAGCAGCCCCTCGGCTACCACCGGGGAGCTGTTTTTT. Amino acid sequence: CASSPSATTGELFF.

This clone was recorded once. CDR3 amino acids: CASNPGSSARSSYNEQFF. For the CDR3, the DNA is TGCGCCAGCAATCCGGGATCTAGCGCCCGAAGCTCCTACAATGAGCAGTTCTTC. The chain couples TRBV10-2 to TRBJ2-1; the D gene is possibly TRBD2 (6 bases). This CDR3 is built from 18 residues. The V gene lost 7 bases and the J gene lost 0 bases, with 22 bases spanning the gap. The V gene's germline CDR1 is WSHSY and CDR2 SAAADI.

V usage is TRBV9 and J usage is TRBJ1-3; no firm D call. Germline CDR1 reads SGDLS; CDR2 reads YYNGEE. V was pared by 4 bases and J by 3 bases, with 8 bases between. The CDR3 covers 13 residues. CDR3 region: CASSRTVGNTIYF. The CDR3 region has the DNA TGTGCCAGCAGCCGGACGGTTGGAAACACCATATATTTT.

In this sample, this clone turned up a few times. CDR3 DNA sequence: TGTGCCAGCAGCCCCGGGACAGTGTCGTCCTACGAGCAGTACTTC. It yields the protein CASSPGTVSSYEQYF. This rearrangement joins TRBV7-3 to TRBJ2-7; 7 bases align to TRBD1. This CDR3 has 15 residues. With V trimmed by 5 bases and J by 1 base, 8 bases remained unmatched. Germline V gene lookup returns CDR1 SGHTA and CDR2 FQGTGA.

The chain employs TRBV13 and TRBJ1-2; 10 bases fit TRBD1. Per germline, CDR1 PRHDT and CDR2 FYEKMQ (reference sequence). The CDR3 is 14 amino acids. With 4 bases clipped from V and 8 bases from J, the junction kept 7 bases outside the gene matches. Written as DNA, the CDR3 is TGTGCCAGCAGCTACCGGGACAGGGGACGCGGCTACACCTTC. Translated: CASSYRDRGRGYTF. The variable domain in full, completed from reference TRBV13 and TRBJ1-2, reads AAGVIQSPRHLIKEKRETATLKCYPIPRHDTVYWYQQGPGQDPQFLISFYEKMQSDKGSIPDRFSAQQFSDYHSELNMSSLELGDSALYFCASSYRDRGRGYTFGSGTRLTVV.

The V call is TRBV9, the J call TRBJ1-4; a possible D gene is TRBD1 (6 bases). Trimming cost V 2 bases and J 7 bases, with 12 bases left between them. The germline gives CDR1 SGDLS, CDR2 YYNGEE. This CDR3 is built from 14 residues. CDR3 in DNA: TGTGCCAGCAGCGTGACGGACAGTGGTGAAAAACTGTTTTTT. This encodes CASSVTDSGEKLFF.

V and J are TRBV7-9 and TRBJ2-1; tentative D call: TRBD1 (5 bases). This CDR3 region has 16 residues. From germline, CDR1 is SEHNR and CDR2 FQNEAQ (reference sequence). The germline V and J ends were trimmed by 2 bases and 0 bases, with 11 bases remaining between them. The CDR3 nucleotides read TGTGCCAGCAGCTTAAAGGGGTTAAGCTCCTACAATGAGCAGTTCTTC. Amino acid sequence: CASSLKGLSSYNEQFF.

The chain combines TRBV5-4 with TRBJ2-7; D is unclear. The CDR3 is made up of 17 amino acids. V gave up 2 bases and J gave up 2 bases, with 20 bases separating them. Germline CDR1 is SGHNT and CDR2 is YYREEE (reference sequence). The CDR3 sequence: CASSFFIATPGPYEQYF. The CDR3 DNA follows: TGTGCCAGCAGCTTTTTTATAGCAACCCCCGGACCCTACGAGCAGTACTTC. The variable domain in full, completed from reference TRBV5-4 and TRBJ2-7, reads ETGVTQSPTHLIKTRGQQVTLRCSSQSGHNTVSWYQQALGQGPQFIFQYYREEENGRGNFPPRFSGLQFPNYSSELNVNALELDDSALYLCASSFFIATPGPYEQYFGPGTRLTVT.

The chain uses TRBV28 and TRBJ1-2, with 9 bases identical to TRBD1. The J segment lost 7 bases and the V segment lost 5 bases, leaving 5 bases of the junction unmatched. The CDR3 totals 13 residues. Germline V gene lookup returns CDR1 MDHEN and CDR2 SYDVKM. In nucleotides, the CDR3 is TGTGCCAGCAGTCCGGGGGACAGGGCTGGCTACACCTTC. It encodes CASSPGDRAGYTF.

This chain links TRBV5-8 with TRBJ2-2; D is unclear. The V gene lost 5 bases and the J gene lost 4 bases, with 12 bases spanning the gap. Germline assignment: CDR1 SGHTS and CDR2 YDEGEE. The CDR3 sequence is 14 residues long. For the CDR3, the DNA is TGTGCCAGCAGTCGCGAGTGGGGCACCGGGGAGCTGTTTTTT. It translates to CASSREWGTGELFF.

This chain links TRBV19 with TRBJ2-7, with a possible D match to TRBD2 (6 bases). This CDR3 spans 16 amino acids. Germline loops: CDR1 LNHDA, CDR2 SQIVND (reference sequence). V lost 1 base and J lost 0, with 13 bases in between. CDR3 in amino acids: CASSIVGAGSSYEQYF. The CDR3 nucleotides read TGTGCCAGTAGTATAGTTGGAGCGGGCAGCTCCTACGAGCAGTACTTC.

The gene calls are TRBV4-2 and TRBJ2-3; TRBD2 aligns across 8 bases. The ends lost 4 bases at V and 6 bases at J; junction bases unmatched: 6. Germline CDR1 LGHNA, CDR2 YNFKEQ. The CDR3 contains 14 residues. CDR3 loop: CASSLAGGEDTQYF. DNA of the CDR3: TGTGCCAGCAGCCTGGCGGGAGGTGAGGATACGCAGTATTTT.

CDR3 in amino acids: CASSPLEGNSPLHF. As DNA, the CDR3 is TGTGCCAGCAGTCCGCTGGAGGGGAATTCACCCCTCCACTTT. The gene calls are TRBV6-6 and TRBJ1-6; tentatively, D is TRBD1 (5 bases). Trimming cost V 5 bases and J 7 bases, with 12 bases left between them. The CDR3 runs to 14 residues. Looked up from germline, CDR1 is MNHNY and CDR2 is SVGAGI (reference sequence).

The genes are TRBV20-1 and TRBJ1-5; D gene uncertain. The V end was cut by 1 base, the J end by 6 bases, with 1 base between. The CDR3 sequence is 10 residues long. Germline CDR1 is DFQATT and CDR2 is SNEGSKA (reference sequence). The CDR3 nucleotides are TGCAGTGCTAGAGGTCAGCCCCAGCATTTT. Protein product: CSARGQPQHF.

This CDR3 is CASSAGTGRATLFGTIYF. As DNA, the CDR3 is TGTGCCAGCAGTGCCGGGACAGGGCGAGCGACTCTGTTCGGCACCATATATTTT. The gene calls are TRBV6-1 and TRBJ1-3, with 9 bases fitting TRBD1. Germline V gene data show CDR1 as MNHNS and CDR2 as SASEGT. V lost 4 bases, J lost 9 bases, and 19 bases stayed unmatched. CDR3 length: 18 residues.

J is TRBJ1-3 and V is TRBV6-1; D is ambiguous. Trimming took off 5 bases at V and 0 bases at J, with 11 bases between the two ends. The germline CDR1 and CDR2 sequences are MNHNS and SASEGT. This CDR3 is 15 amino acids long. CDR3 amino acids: CASSKNDASGNTIYF. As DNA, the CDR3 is TGTGCCAGCAGTAAGAACGACGCCTCTGGAAACACCATATATTTT.